What follows is one TCR beta chain and its context. Isolating PBMCs gave at least 6 million of these cells per sample. Per sample, extraction of total RNA gave at least 5.5 micrograms in every case. Then a second PCR, running roughly 6 to 12 cycles, was carried out with a sample-barcoded 5' primer and a J-beta primer mix. The authors tagged each cDNA molecule using a template-switch adaptor with 12 random nucleotides. At least 2.5 million CDR3-containing paired-end reads were obtained per sample. Using its own MiXCR run on the 5' RACE reads, TCRdb lists one record per CDR3 protein. The repertoire consists of some 370,000 distinct CDR3 sequences, with 52% occurring once and the leading ten covering 45% to 65%. Trimming removed 8 bases at V and 13 bases at J, with 18 bases between. In germline, CDR1 is MNHEY, CDR2 SMNVEV (reference sequence). The CDR3 contains 12 residues. The entry originates in a study of blood T cells in healthy people across ages.

Material for sequencing was blood. The chain uses TRBV27 and TRBJ2-1, with D unclear. This TCR came from a man in his sixties in good health. The CDR3 region has the DNA TGTGCCAGCGGCCCACTCGGCCCGGACCAGTTCTTC. Its protein is CASGPLGPDQFF.